The 27 T cell receptor beta chains given below trace back to one sample, sequenced in a study of cytomegalovirus exposure and HLA in healthy donors. Primers: 60 Vbeta forward and 13 Jbeta reverse. The table came from immunoSEQ multiplex PCR; TCRdb's copy has only in-frame clones and leaves some out. The sample lists 84,000 or so clones, 77% occurring once. Material for sequencing was PBMCs. The receptor source for this set is a young man in good health and CMV-seronegative.

The V call is TRBV4-1, the J call TRBJ2-7; TRBD2 matches at 10 bases. The CDR3 consists of 15 residues. Looked up from germline, CDR1 is MGHRA and CDR2 is YSYEKL. The trim removed 1 base at V and 6 bases at J, leaving 6 bases unmatched. CDR3 DNA: TGCGCCAGCAGCCAAGTGGCTAGCGGGAGCCTCGAGCAGTACTTC. It translates to CASSQVASGSLEQYF.

The chain couples TRBV5-6 to TRBJ1-1; 9 bases fit TRBD1. This CDR3 comprises 16 residues. Germline loops: CDR1 SGHDT, CDR2 YYEEEE. With 2 bases clipped from V and 5 bases from J, the junction kept 10 bases outside the gene matches. CDR3 amino acids: CASSLKWTGARTEAFF. CDR3 nucleotide sequence: TGTGCCAGCAGCTTAAAGTGGACAGGGGCAAGGACTGAAGCTTTCTTT.

This chain uses TRBV28 with TRBJ1-2; the match to TRBD1 covers 12 bases. The CDR3 runs to 18 residues. V trimming: 8 bases; J trimming: 6 bases; junction bases outside the gene matches: 19. Germline CDR1 reads MDHEN; CDR2 reads SYDVKM. CDR3 region: CASDIPLGTGGLGDGYTF. The CDR3 DNA reads as TGTGCCAGCGACATCCCCTTAGGGACAGGGGGCCTGGGTGATGGCTACACCTTC.

The rearrangement links TRBV4-3 to TRBJ2-5; 7 positions agree with TRBD2. Germline V CDR1 and CDR2: LGHNA, YSLEER. V was pared by 0 bases and J by 4 bases, with 8 bases of the junction left unmatched. This CDR3 is built from 16 residues. The CDR3 nucleotides read TGCGCCAGCAGCCAAGATTTGTCGGGGGGAAGAGAGACCCAGTACTTC. Translation: CASSQDLSGGRETQYF.

Points on this clone: A junction boundary mismatches the germline segment, possibly from a read error. This sequence joins TRBV7-9 and TRBJ2-7; TRBD1 aligns across 8 bases. This CDR3 has 13 residues. Germline CDR1 SEHNR, CDR2 FQNEAQ (reference sequence). CDR3 residues: CSSSPGQAYEQYF. DNA for the CDR3: TGTTCCAGCTCACCGGGACAGGCCTACGAGCAGTACTTC.

This CDR3 is CASSVTSGPSYNEQFF. The CDR3 DNA follows: TGTGCCAGCAGCGTTACTAGCGGTCCATCCTACAATGAGCAGTTCTTC. The chain recombines TRBV9 with TRBJ2-1; 8 bases agree with TRBD2. The CDR3 totals 16 residues. Germline loops: CDR1 SGDLS, CDR2 YYNGEE. V dropped 2 bases and J dropped 1; count of bases not matched to a gene: 5. The full variable domain, completed using reference TRBV9 and TRBJ2-1, is DSGVTQTPKHLITATGQRVTLRCSPRSGDLSVYWYQQSLDQGLQFLIQYYNGEERAKGNILERFSAQQFPDLHSELNLSSLELGDSALYFCASSVTSGPSYNEQFFGPGTRLTVL.

This clone was counted between two and nine times. This chain connects TRBV6-5 to TRBJ1-4; 7 bases line up with TRBD1. Germline V gives CDR1 MNHEY, CDR2 SVGAGI. This CDR3 contains 14 residues. Losses at the gene ends were 6 bases for V and 8 bases for J; bases not matched to a gene: 9. CDR3 coding DNA: TGTGCCAGCAGAAACCAGGGGGGAAGAGAAAAACTGTTTTTT. Translating it yields CASRNQGGREKLFF.

V is TRBV19 and J is TRBJ1-2; D may be TRBD1 (5 bases). Trimming shortened V by 5 bases and J by 2 bases, and 9 bases separated the two germline ends. The length of the CDR3 is 13 residues. Germline V CDR1 and CDR2: LNHDA, SQIVND (reference sequence). The CDR3 reads CASSPDSNYGYTF. The CDR3 DNA sequence: TGTGCCAGTAGTCCTGACAGCAACTATGGCTACACCTTC. The full variable domain, its missing parts supplied by reference TRBV19 and TRBJ1-2, is DGGITQSPKYLFRKEGQNVTLSCEQNLNHDAMYWYRQDPGQGLRLIYYSQIVNDFQKGDIAEGYSVSREKKESFPLTVTSAQKNPTAFYLCASSPDSNYGYTFGSGTRLTVV.

The chain carries TRBV5-1 and TRBJ2-1; D is possibly TRBD2 (5 bases). The V gene's germline CDR1 is SGHRS and CDR2 YFSETQ. The CDR3 sequence is 15 residues long. The ends were cut back, 0 bases at V and 2 bases at J, with 9 bases in the middle. In DNA form, the CDR3 reads TGCGCCAGCAGCTTGGTTCGGGGTACCTACAATGAGCAGTTCTTC. Protein sequence: CASSLVRGTYNEQFF. The whole variable domain, remainder taken from reference TRBV5-1 and TRBJ2-1, is KAGVTQTPRYLIKTRGQQVTLSCSPISGHRSVSWYQQTPGQGLQFLFEYFSETQRNKGNFPGRFSGRQFSNSRSEMNVSTLELGDSALYLCASSLVRGTYNEQFFGPGTRLTVL.

This sequence joins TRBV4-1 and TRBJ2-3; TRBD1 matches at 8 bases. From germline, CDR1 is MGHRA and CDR2 YSYEKL. The CDR3 length is 17 residues. The ends lost 6 bases at V and 2 bases at J; junction bases unmatched: 13. In nucleotides, the CDR3 is TGCGCCAGCAGACAAAGGAATACAGGGGGACACACAGATACGCAGTATTTT. Amino acid sequence: CASRQRNTGGHTDTQYF.

The V call is TRBV9, the J call TRBJ1-5, with no clear D. The CDR3 spans 15 residues. The germline V gene has CDR1 SGDLS and CDR2 YYNGEE. V was clipped by 3 bases and J by 3 bases, with 13 bases between them. This CDR3 is CASSDGGELNQPQHF. The CDR3 DNA sequence: TGTGCCAGCAGCGATGGAGGAGAGCTCAATCAGCCCCAGCATTTT.

The V and J genes are TRBV7-9 and TRBJ2-7, with 11 bases lining up with TRBD2. This CDR3 has 19 amino acids. Germline values: CDR1 SEHNR, CDR2 FQNEAQ (reference sequence). Trimming took 4 bases from V and 5 from J; bases not matched to a gene: 19. CDR3 sequence: CASSSNRGGSGRERDEQYF. CDR3 DNA: TGTGCCAGCAGCTCAAACAGGGGCGGTAGCGGGAGGGAGAGGGACGAGCAGTACTTC.

The rearrangement joins TRBV18 to TRBJ2-3; 9 positions match TRBD1. CDR1 and CDR2 from the germline V gene are KGHSH and LQKENI. This CDR3 contains 14 residues. V gave up 3 bases and J gave up 6 bases; unmatched junction bases: 4. The chain's CDR3 is CASSPGQGMDTQYF. The CDR3 DNA sequence: TGTGCCAGCTCACCCGGACAGGGGATGGATACGCAGTATTTT.

The chain employs TRBV5-8 and TRBJ2-1; the match to TRBD2 covers 11 bases. Per germline, CDR1 SGHTS and CDR2 YDEGEE. V was clipped by 8 bases and J by 2 bases; unmatched bases: 6. The CDR3 consists of 15 residues. In DNA form, the CDR3 reads TGTGCCAGTGTAATAGCGGGGGGGCCCTACAATGAGCAGTTCTTC. This gives the protein CASVIAGGPYNEQFF.

The rearrangement joins TRBV10-2 to TRBJ2-7, with a possible D match to TRBD2 (6 bases). Trimming removed 6 bases at V and 3 bases at J, with 9 bases between. Germline-derived CDR1 and CDR2 are WSHSY and SAAADI. The CDR3 has 12 amino acids. The CDR3 coding sequence is TGCGCCAGCAGGACTAGGTTCTACGAGCAGTACTTC. Its protein is CASRTRFYEQYF.

This chain connects TRBV11-3 to TRBJ2-1; no definite D call. Deletions cut 0 bases from V and 5 bases from J, with 11 bases between. This CDR3 is built from 15 residues. The germline V gene encodes CDR1 SGHNT and CDR2 YENEEA. In DNA form, the CDR3 reads TGTGCCAGCAGCTTAGATGCCATCTACGACAATGAGCAGTTCTTC. It specifies CASSLDAIYDNEQFF.

The chain uses TRBV6-6 and TRBJ2-1, with a weak D call TRBD2 (6 bases). The CDR3 is 12 residues long. The V gene lost 5 bases and the J gene lost 6 bases, with 8 bases spanning the gap. CDR1 is MNHNY and CDR2 is SVGAGI in the germline V gene (reference sequence). The CDR3: CASSTGLNEQFF. The CDR3 DNA reads as TGTGCCAGCAGTACGGGACTCAATGAGCAGTTCTTC.

The gene calls are TRBV14 and TRBJ1-2, with TRBD1 identical over 9 bases. Germline V gives CDR1 SGHDN, CDR2 FVKESK. J was trimmed by 3 bases and V by 0 bases; bases with no gene match: 2. This CDR3 has 15 residues. CDR3 DNA: TGTGCCAGCAGCCAAGATGGGGACAGGGACTATGGCTACACCTTC. Amino acid sequence: CASSQDGDRDYGYTF.

The chain couples TRBV29-1 to TRBJ2-3; TRBD2 matches at 10 bases. Germline-derived CDR1 and CDR2 are SQVTM and ANQGSEA. The CDR3 is 13 residues long. The DNA for the CDR3 is TGCAGTGCCAGCGGGGGGGGCACAGATACGCAGTATTTT. Protein sequence: CSASGGGTDTQYF.

The rearrangement links TRBV14 to TRBJ2-7; TRBD1 aligns across 7 bases. The CDR3 is 15 amino acids. Per the germline V gene, CDR1 is SGHDN and CDR2 is FVKESK. After removal of 3 bases from V and 3 bases from J, the junction contained 8 bases not matched to a gene. The CDR3 is CASSHHMTGFYEQYF. For the CDR3, the DNA is TGTGCCAGCAGCCACCACATGACAGGGTTCTACGAGCAGTACTTC. The full variable domain, rest sourced from reference TRBV14 and TRBJ2-7, is EAGVTQFPSHSVIEKGQTVTLRCDPISGHDNLYWYRRVMGKEIKFLLHFVKESKQDESGMPNNRFLAERTGGTYSTLKVQPAELEDSGVYFCASSHHMTGFYEQYFGPGTRLTVT.

This clone has just a few counts. The rearrangement uses TRBV19 and TRBJ2-7; D call uncertain. V lost 4 bases and J lost 2, with 12 bases in between. Germline CDR1 and CDR2: LNHDA and SQIVND (reference sequence). The CDR3 length is 14 residues. In DNA form, the CDR3 reads TGTGCCAGTAGTAAAATGGCAGGCCCCTACGAGCAGTACTTC. Encoded protein: CASSKMAGPYEQYF.

The gene calls are TRBV5-1 and TRBJ1-3, with TRBD1 as a possible D gene (6 bases). Deletions cut 0 bases from V and 0 bases from J, with 10 bases between. This CDR3 contains 16 residues. Per the germline V gene, CDR1 is SGHRS and CDR2 is YFSETQ. The CDR3 loop reads CASSLETGDSGNTIYF. In DNA, the CDR3 is TGCGCCAGCAGCTTGGAGACAGGAGACTCTGGAAACACCATATATTTT.

This rearrangement joins TRBV27 to TRBJ2-7; D is perhaps TRBD1 (8 bases). Germline lookup yields CDR1 MNHEY and CDR2 SMNVEV (reference sequence). Between the trimmed V and J ends, which lost 4 bases and 3 bases, there was a span of 16 bases. CDR3 size: 15 residues. CDR3 DNA sequence: TGTGCCAGCAGTTCAAGAAGCGGGACAGGCTACGAGCAGTACTTC. Its protein product is CASSSRSGTGYEQYF.

This chain joins TRBV4-1 and TRBJ2-2; D not certain. Trimming took off 3 bases at V and 6 bases at J, with 5 bases between the two ends. This CDR3 contains 12 residues. Germline V CDR1 and CDR2: MGHRA, YSYEKL. CDR3 DNA sequence: TGCGCCAGCAGCCATGCGTCCGGGGAGCTGTTTTTT. Protein: CASSHASGELFF.

The CDR3 DNA follows: TGCGCCAGCAGTCGGGGGGGACAGGGGGTTACCGGGGAGCTGTTTTTT. This codes for CASSRGGQGVTGELFF. V gene TRBV23-1 combines with J gene TRBJ2-2, with 11 bases aligning to TRBD1. TRBV23-1 is an open reading frame whose function is uncertain. The length of the CDR3 is 16 residues. The V gene end was trimmed by 4 bases and the J gene end by 5 bases; junction bases not matched to a gene: 6.

The chain combines TRBV18 with TRBJ2-1, with 7 bases identical to TRBD1. Germline V gene sequence: CDR1 KGHSH, CDR2 LQKENI. Trimming removed 2 bases from V and 2 bases from J; junction bases left unmatched: 3. The CDR3 runs 15 residues. In DNA form, the CDR3 reads TGTGCCAGCTCACCAGGACAGGCTACCTACAATGAGCAGTTCTTC. This sequence encodes CASSPGQATYNEQFF. The whole variable domain, remainder taken from reference TRBV18 and TRBJ2-1, is NAGVMQNPRHLVRRRGQEARLRCSPMKGHSHVYWYRQLPEEGLKFMVYLQKENIIDESGMPKERFSAEFPKEGPSILRIQQVVRGDSAAYFCASSPGQATYNEQFFGPGTRLTVL.

The chain recombines TRBV11-2 with TRBJ2-3, with 7 bases matching TRBD2. CDR1 is SGHAT and CDR2 is FQNNGV in the germline V gene. Unmatched junction bases numbered 3, after V lost 0 bases and J lost 0 bases. The CDR3 sequence is 16 residues long. The CDR3 here is CASSLETSPSTDTQYF. The CDR3 nucleotides read TGTGCCAGCAGCTTAGAGACTAGCCCTAGCACAGATACGCAGTATTTT.